A selection of T cell receptor beta chains follows, all from one sample in a study of T cell responses to AZD1222 COVID-19 vaccine. Using immunoSEQ multiplex PCR, the repertoire was profiled, and TCRdb retains in-frame clones only, with some absent. The data hold 130,000 to 150,000 clones, with about 92% observed a single time. This material consisted of peripheral blood, taken after recovery from COVID-19. The receptors come from an adult who had recovered from COVID-19. Each CDR3 is given with its conserved first and last residue. A D gene is named only where the DNA matches it firmly. A row's size may be missing; if present it is once, few, many or a size class.

TRBJ2-3	TRBV7-2	-	13	-	CASMQFSADTQYF	TGTGCCAGCATGCAGTTCTCCGCAGATACGCAGTATTTT
TRBJ2-2	TRBV6-5	-	15	TRBD1	CASRSGGEGTGELFF	TGTGCCAGCAGGTCAGGGGGCGAGGGCACCGGGGAGCTGTTTTTT
TRBJ1-5	TRBV28	-	14	TRBD1	CASSRDRVNQPQHF	TGTGCCAGCAGCCGGGACAGGGTCAATCAGCCCCAGCATTTT
TRBJ2-2	TRBV18	-	17	TRBD2	CASSPNQAGGYTGELFF	TGTGCCAGCTCACCAAATCAAGCGGGAGGGTACACCGGGGAGCTGTTTTTT
TRBJ2-7	TRBV28	-	15	-	CASEGSGSHSYEQYF	TGTGCCAGCGAGGGGAGCGGGTCCCACTCCTACGAGCAGTACTTC
TRBJ2-7	TRBV27	-	14	-	CASSLRVATYEQYF	TGTGCCAGCAGTTTAAGGGTAGCTACCTACGAGCAGTACTTC
TRBJ1-2	TRBV5-1	-	13	-	CASWAPGEYGYTF	TGCGCCAGCTGGGCCCCAGGAGAGTATGGCTACACCTTC
TRBJ2-4	TRBV7-9	-	14	-	CASSPPGPKNIQYF	TGTGCCAGCAGCCCCCCGGGGCCCAAAAACATTCAGTACTTC
TRBJ2-5	TRBV10-3	-	14	TRBD2	CAISDMAGGGTQYF	TGTGCCATCAGTGATATGGCGGGAGGTGGGACCCAGTACTTC
TRBJ1-1	TRBV27	-	16	-	CASSLTLRLRNTEAFF	TGTGCCAGCAGTTTAACCCTTCGCCTGAGAAACACTGAAGCTTTCTTT
TRBJ2-1	TRBV20-1	-	16	-	CSASSPGGASYNEQFF	TGCAGTGCTAGTTCCCCTGGGGGAGCGTCCTACAATGAGCAGTTCTTC
TRBJ2-7	TRBV5-4	-	14	-	CASSWGEGSSFRYF	-
TRBJ1-2	TRBV7-2	-	12	-	CASQGLTYGYTF	TGTGCCAGCCAGGGACTCACCTATGGCTACACCTTC
TRBJ1-5	TRBV30	-	12	-	CAWSVPGGPQHF	TGTGCCTGGAGTGTACCCGGAGGGCCCCAGCATTTT
TRBJ1-1	TRBV19	-	14	-	CASTLRGGDTEAFF	TGTGCCAGTACCCTCCGCGGGGGTGACACTGAAGCTTTCTTT
TRBJ1-3	TRBV9	once	16	-	CASSDRDTASGNTIYF	TGTGCCAGCAGCGACCGGGACACGGCGTCTGGAAACACCATATATTTT
TRBJ2-1	TRBV19	once	15	TRBD2	CATLMTSGGDNEQFF	TGTGCCACCTTGATGACTAGCGGGGGAGACAATGAGCAGTTCTTC
TRBJ1-3	TRBV28	once	15	-	CASSLRGVTGNTIYF	TGTGCCAGCAGTTTACGGGGCGTTACGGGAAACACCATATATTTT
TRBJ2-7	TRBV11-2	-	15	TRBD2	CASSFGTSSFYEQYF	TGTGCCAGCAGCTTCGGGACTAGCAGCTTTTACGAGCAGTACTTC
TRBJ2-2	TRBV5-1	-	15	-	CASSLAVLGTGELFF	TGCGCCAGCAGCTTGGCGGTATTGGGCACCGGGGAGCTGTTTTTT
TRBJ2-7	TRBV5-4	-	15	-	CASSLGQGPPTEQYF	TGTGCCAGCAGCCTAGGGCAGGGGCCGCCCACCGAGCAGTACTTC
TRBJ2-1	TRBV13	-	17	TRBD1	CASRIRSGQGRYNEQFF	TGTGCCAGCAGGATTAGGTCGGGACAGGGGCGCTACAATGAGCAGTTCTTC
TRBJ1-6	TRBV9	-	14	TRBD1	CASSGGQGYSPLHF	TGTGCCAGCAGCGGGGGACAGGGGTATTCACCCCTCCACTTT
TRBJ2-1	TRBV7-3	-	14	TRBD1	CASSFDRGHNEQFF	TGTGCCAGCAGCTTCGACAGGGGACACAATGAGCAGTTCTTC
TRBJ2-7	TRBV12-3/TRBV12-4	-	13	TRBD2	CASSSGATYEQYF	TGTGCCAGCAGTAGCGGGGCCACCTACGAGCAGTACTTC
TRBJ2-7	TRBV29-1	-	12	-	CSVTTGPYEQYF	TGCAGCGTTACGACCGGACCCTACGAGCAGTACTTC
TRBJ2-5	TRBV14	-	16	-	CASSQANRDREGTQYF	TGTGCCAGCAGCCAAGCCAACCGGGACCGAGAGGGAACCCAGTACTTC
TRBJ1-2	TRBV19	-	12	-	CASRLQGHGYTF	TGTGCCAGTCGTCTACAGGGCCATGGCTACACCTTC
TRBJ2-1	TRBV27	-	15	-	CASSLWARGSGEQFF	TGTGCCAGCAGTTTATGGGCCAGAGGGTCGGGGGAGCAGTTCTTC
TRBJ1-2	TRBV12-3/TRBV12-4	-	13	TRBD1	CASSYGTDYGYTF	TGTGCCAGCAGTTATGGGACAGATTATGGCTACACCTTC
TRBJ2-7	TRBV7-9	-	16	TRBD2	CASSLQLLAGPGEQYF	TGTGCCAGCAGCTTACAATTATTAGCGGGTCCGGGCGAGCAGTACTTC
TRBJ2-5	TRBV5-1	-	17	-	CASSLAGGLAVQETQYF	TGCGCCAGCAGCTTGGCCGGGGGGCTAGCGGTACAAGAGACCCAGTACTTC
TRBJ2-7	TRBV7-9	-	13	-	CASSLAIEYEQYF	TGTGCCAGCAGCTTAGCGATAGAGTACGAGCAGTACTTC
TRBJ2-7	TRBV3-1/TRBV3-2	-	13	TRBD1	CASSQPDRGEQYF	TGTGCCAGCAGCCAACCCGACAGGGGCGAGCAGTACTTC
TRBJ1-1	TRBV3-1/TRBV3-2	-	15	-	CASSQGWGGGTEAFF	TGTGCCAGCAGCCAAGGGTGGGGAGGGGGCACTGAAGCTTTCTTT
TRBJ2-3	TRBV15	-	16	-	CATSRDELASTDTQYF	TGTGCCACCAGCAGAGATGAACTAGCTAGCACAGATACGCAGTATTTT
TRBJ2-1	TRBV6-2/TRBV6-3	once	15	TRBD2	CASSQLAGSYNEQFF	TGTGCCAGCAGTCAACTAGCGGGGTCTTACAATGAGCAGTTCTTC
TRBJ1-1	TRBV2	-	14	-	CASSEDGVDTEAFF	TGTGCCAGCAGTGAGGACGGGGTAGACACTGAAGCTTTCTTT
TRBJ1-1	TRBV6-5	-	14	-	CASSRGASNTEAFF	TGTGCCAGCAGTCGGGGTGCCTCGAACACTGAAGCTTTCTTT
TRBJ2-2	TRBV30	-	15	-	CAWSVRSGGNGELFF	TGTGCCTGGAGTGTAAGATCAGGGGGGAACGGGGAGCTGTTTTTT
TRBJ1-2	TRBV28	-	14	TRBD1	CASSQLTGGYGYTF	TGTGCCAGCAGTCAACTTACAGGGGGATATGGCTACACCTTC
TRBJ2-5	TRBV28	-	14	TRBD2	CASSTQGGEETQYF	TGTGCCAGCAGCACGCAGGGAGGGGAAGAGACCCAGTACTTC
TRBJ2-7	TRBV9	-	16	TRBD2	CASSVDGLAGTYEQYF	TGTGCCAGCAGCGTAGACGGACTAGCGGGCACCTACGAGCAGTACTTC
TRBJ2-1	TRBV19	once	17	TRBD2	CASSPLTSGRDYNEQFF	TGTGCCAGTAGTCCCTTGACTAGCGGGAGGGATTACAATGAGCAGTTCTTC
TRBJ2-3	TRBV30	-	14	-	CAWSVGGYTDTQYF	TGTGCCTGGAGTGTAGGGGGGTACACAGATACGCAGTATTTT
TRBJ2-4	TRBV29-1	-	13	TRBD1	CSVRGPLKNIQYF	TGCAGCGTTAGGGGGCCCCTGAAAAACATTCAGTACTTC
TRBJ1-6	TRBV6-6	-	14	-	CASSYSQNNSPLHF	TGTGCCAGCAGTTACTCACAGAATAATTCACCCCTCCACTTT
TRBJ1-1	TRBV6-5	few	12	TRBD1	CASSPTGVQAFF	TGTGCCAGCAGTCCCACAGGGGTACAGGCTTTCTTT
TRBJ2-1	TRBV7-3	-	14	-	CASSLSSWMDEQFF	TGTGCCAGCAGCTTGTCCAGCTGGATGGATGAGCAGTTCTTC
TRBJ1-3	TRBV18	-	17	TRBD1	CASSRPPQGTSGNTIYF	TGTGCCAGCTCGCGACCCCCACAGGGGACCTCTGGAAACACCATATATTTT
TRBJ2-1	TRBV9	-	14	TRBD2	CASSGSRGGYEQFF	TGTGCCAGCAGCGGGAGTCGGGGAGGGTATGAGCAGTTCTTC
TRBJ2-1	TRBV3-1/TRBV3-2	-	12	-	CASSLNYNEQFF	TGTGCCAGCAGCCTGAACTACAATGAGCAGTTCTTC
TRBJ1-3	TRBV3-1/TRBV3-2	-	15	-	CASRPTQKWGNTIYF	TGTGCCAGCAGACCGACTCAGAAGTGGGGAAACACCATATATTTT